The 25 T cell receptor beta chains below were found in one sample sequenced in a study of radiotherapy plus CTLA-4 blockade in lung cancer. Sequenced by immunoSEQ multiplex PCR; TCRdb stores in-frame clones only, minus some. The repertoire includes about 60,000 clones, roughly 76% of them detected once, and 2.9% sits in the top ten. Source: peripheral blood, taken from a patient treated with radiotherapy plus ipilimumab. These receptors came from a human donor with non-small cell lung cancer who had a complete response to radiotherapy plus ipilimumab.

The genes are TRBV9 and TRBJ2-1, with TRBD1 matching 12 bases. Looked up from germline, CDR1 is SGDLS and CDR2 is YYNGEE. V dropped 4 bases and J dropped 6; count of bases not matched to a gene: 11. The CDR3 covers 17 residues. The CDR3 sequence: CASSLYSGTGGRNEQFF. CDR3 DNA: TGTGCCAGCAGCCTTTATTCCGGGACAGGGGGCCGCAATGAGCAGTTCTTC. The full variable domain, completed using reference TRBV9 and TRBJ2-1, is DSGVTQTPKHLITATGQRVTLRCSPRSGDLSVYWYQQSLDQGLQFLIQYYNGEERAKGNILERFSAQQFPDLHSELNLSSLELGDSALYFCASSLYSGTGGRNEQFFGPGTRLTVL.

The chain carries TRBV27 and TRBJ2-5; 7 bases line up with TRBD1. Gene TRBJ2-7 matches the end of the DNA better, so the J call may be wrong. The V gene's germline CDR1 is MNHEY and CDR2 SMNVEV (reference sequence). The CDR3 has 14 amino acids. CDR3 sequence: CASTETGSSYEQYF. The CDR3 DNA is TGTGCCAGCACCGAGACAGGGAGCTCCTACGAGCAGTACTTC.

This clone turned up a few times. The chain combines TRBV28 with TRBJ2-7; 9 nucleotides match TRBD1. The V and J ends lost 2 bases and 3 bases, in that order; junction bases with no gene match: 5. This CDR3 comprises 15 residues. CDR1 MDHEN and CDR2 SYDVKM come from the germline V gene. Written as DNA, the CDR3 is TGTGCCAGCAGTTTAACCGGGACAGGGTTCTACGAGCAGTACTTC. This encodes CASSLTGTGFYEQYF.

Only a few counts were recorded for this clone. The V call is TRBV27, the J call TRBJ1-5; D remains unclear. Trimming removed 4 bases at V and 4 bases at J, with 23 bases between. Germline V CDR1 and CDR2: MNHEY, SMNVEV (reference sequence). The CDR3 has 18 amino acids. For the CDR3, the DNA is TGTGCCAGCAGTTCAGCTAGACGGCTCACTTTATCAAATCAGCCCCAGCATTTT. It translates to CASSSARRLTLSNQPQHF.

The chain is built from TRBV19 and TRBJ2-7, with D unclear. The V end lost 5 bases, the J end lost 0 bases, and 14 bases lay between the germline ends. This CDR3 spans 15 amino acids. Germline V gene sequence: CDR1 LNHDA, CDR2 SQIVND (reference sequence). The CDR3 bases are TGTGCCAGTAGTGGCGACATCCTCAGCTCCTACGAGCAGTACTTC. Amino acids: CASSGDILSSYEQYF.

The chain combines TRBV6-1 with TRBJ2-1; 11 bases map to TRBD1. The CDR3 length is 14 residues. Germline V CDR1 and CDR2: MNHNS, SASEGT. Unmatched junction bases numbered 3, after V lost 6 bases and J lost 5 bases. The CDR3 region has the DNA TGTGCCAGCAGGAAGGACAGGGGGCACAATGAGCAGTTCTTC. Its protein is CASRKDRGHNEQFF.

The J gene is TRBJ1-4, the V gene TRBV28; 7 bases fit TRBD1. The V and J ends lost 5 bases and 5 bases, in that order; junction bases with no gene match: 8. The germline gives CDR1 MDHEN, CDR2 SYDVKM. The CDR3 covers 15 residues. The CDR3 reads CASSPGGVVNEKLFF. As DNA, the CDR3 is TGTGCCAGCAGTCCAGGGGGTGTAGTCAATGAAAAACTGTTTTTT.

The chain joins TRBV6-1 to TRBJ1-1, with TRBD1 as a possible D gene (5 bases). The CDR3 is made up of 13 amino acids. Per germline, CDR1 MNHNS and CDR2 SASEGT. Trimming pared 7 bases from V and 1 base from J, leaving 10 bases between. In DNA, the CDR3 is TGTGCCAGCACCTCAAGGGGGAACACTGAAGCTTTCTTT. As protein: CASTSRGNTEAFF.

V and J are TRBV19 and TRBJ2-2; 12 bases fit TRBD1. The CDR3 extends over 17 amino acids. Germline CDR1 and CDR2: LNHDA and SQIVND (reference sequence). V was clipped by 4 bases and J by 0 bases; unmatched bases: 3. CDR3: CASSTGTGGANTGELFF. CDR3 bases: TGTGCCAGTAGTACCGGGACAGGGGGCGCGAACACCGGGGAGCTGTTTTTT. Looking up the rest from reference TRBV19 and TRBJ2-2 gives the full variable domain: DGGITQSPKYLFRKEGQNVTLSCEQNLNHDAMYWYRQDPGQGLRLIYYSQIVNDFQKGDIAEGYSVSREKKESFPLTVTSAQKNPTAFYLCASSTGTGGANTGELFFGEGSRLTVL.

A single count supports this clone. The chain couples TRBV7-2 to TRBJ2-5, with 7 bases matching TRBD1. The CDR3 has 17 amino acids. Germline-derived CDR1 and CDR2 are SGHTA and FQGNSA. J was trimmed by 1 base and V by 1 base; bases with no gene match: 9. CDR3 bases: TGTGCCAGCAGCTTAGGTTTGCGGCCAGGGGGCCAAGAGACCCAGTACTTC. Encoded protein: CASSLGLRPGGQETQYF.

This clone came up once. The chain joins TRBV7-9 to TRBJ2-7, with 9 bases aligning to TRBD1. Germline lookup yields CDR1 SEHNR and CDR2 FQNEAQ (reference sequence). The V and J ends lost 5 bases and 5 bases, in that order; junction bases with no gene match: 13. The CDR3 has 16 residues. CDR3 sequence reads: CASSLGLGTGRHEQYF. In DNA, the CDR3 is TGTGCCAGCAGCCTCGGGCTGGGGACAGGGAGGCACGAGCAGTACTTC.

The chain links TRBV28 to TRBJ2-3; D ambiguous. The CDR3 consists of 13 residues. Per the germline V gene, CDR1 is MDHEN and CDR2 is SYDVKM. V was clipped by 6 bases and J by 0 bases, with 7 bases between them. The CDR3 loop is CASRQTSTDTQYF. CDR3 sequence (DNA): TGTGCCAGCAGGCAAACTAGCACAGATACGCAGTATTTT.

V is TRBV27 and J is TRBJ1-5; TRBD1 agrees at 7 bases. J lost 4 bases, V lost 2 bases, and 8 bases had no gene match. This CDR3 region has 16 residues. CDR1 and CDR2 (germline): MNHEY, SMNVEV (reference sequence). In nucleotides, the CDR3 is TGTGCCAGCAGTTTAGTCGGAGGGGGCCCTAATCAGCCCCAGCATTTT. Protein sequence: CASSLVGGGPNQPQHF.

This chain joins TRBV5-8 and TRBJ1-4; D might be TRBD1 (5 bases). CDR1 is SGHTS and CDR2 is YDEGEE in the germline V gene. V was shortened by 4 bases and J by 8 bases, with 21 bases between the two germline ends. The CDR3 consists of 16 residues. The CDR3 DNA reads as TGTGCCAGCAGCCAAGATCGGGGGTTTGGGGGGGAAAAACTGTTTTTT. Protein: CASSQDRGFGGEKLFF. Filled out from reference TRBV5-8 and TRBJ1-4, the complete variable domain reads EAGVTQSPTHLIKTRGQQATLRCSPISGHTSVYWYQQALGLGLQFLLWYDEGEERNRGNFPPRFSGRQFPNYSSELNVNALELEDSALYLCASSQDRGFGGEKLFFGSGTQLSVL.

This chain uses TRBV7-2 with TRBJ2-7, with D unresolved. The CDR3 runs to 14 residues. V gave up 1 base and J gave up 0 bases, with 7 bases separating them. The germline gives CDR1 SGHTA, CDR2 FQGNSA. In DNA, the CDR3 is TGTGCCAGCAGCTTAGGGTCTAGCTCCTACGAGCAGTACTTC. Translated, it gives CASSLGSSSYEQYF.

CDR3 DNA: TGTGCCAGCAGCCGGGGGTCCTATGGGGGCAATGAGCAGTTCTTC. This codes for CASSRGSYGGNEQFF. The chain has TRBV2 and TRBJ2-1, with D maybe TRBD2 (6 bases). The CDR3 runs to 15 residues. The germline V and J ends were trimmed by 6 bases and 6 bases, with 18 bases remaining between them. CDR1 and CDR2 from the germline V gene are SNHLY and FYNNEI.

The chain combines TRBV30 with TRBJ2-5; TRBD2 matches 13 bases. Trimming removed 8 bases from V and 6 bases from J; junction bases left unmatched: 9. This CDR3 has 14 residues. Germline V gene sequence: CDR1 GTSNPN, CDR2 SVGIG (reference sequence). The CDR3, as DNA: TGTGCCGGTACTAGCGGGGGGGCCGCGAAGACCCAGTACTTC. This encodes CAGTSGGAAKTQYF.

V usage is TRBV5-6 and J usage is TRBJ1-4; D ambiguous. This CDR3 spans 16 amino acids. V was trimmed by 2 bases and J by 8 bases, leaving 19 bases between them. The germline V gene has CDR1 SGHDT and CDR2 YYEEEE. The CDR3 DNA is TGTGCCAGCAGCTTATACAGAGAACAATCGTCCGAAAAACTGTTTTTT. This translates into CASSLYREQSSEKLFF.

The V call is TRBV9, the J call TRBJ2-7, with 12 bases lining up with TRBD2. Germline V gives CDR1 SGDLS, CDR2 YYNGEE. The V segment lost 0 bases and the J segment 7 bases; nucleotides outside the gene matches: 5. CDR3 length: 15 residues. In DNA, the CDR3 is TGTGCCAGCAGCGTAGGGGCTAGCGGGGGGGTTGAGCAGTACTTC. The encoded protein is CASSVGASGGVEQYF.

The CDR3, as DNA: TGCGCCAGCAGCCCACGAAGGACAGGGGGCTCGTACGAGCAGTACTTC. Translated: CASSPRRTGGSYEQYF. The V call is TRBV10-1, the J call TRBJ2-7; 11 bases are shared with TRBD1. The CDR3 is made up of 16 amino acids. J gave up 4 bases and V 6 bases, and 11 bases lay outside the gene matches. Germline CDR1 is WNHNN and CDR2 is SYGVQD (reference sequence).

This chain joins TRBV28 and TRBJ1-4; no reliable D call. This CDR3 region has 11 residues. CDR1 is MDHEN, CDR2 SYDVKM, per germline. Between the trimmed V and J ends, which lost 5 bases and 5 bases, there was a span of 3 bases. The chain's CDR3 is CASSQNEKLFF. The CDR3 region has the DNA TGTGCCAGCAGTCAGAATGAAAAACTGTTTTTT.

The chain recombines TRBV4-3 with TRBJ1-1, with D hard to call. Trimming cost V 0 bases and J 6 bases, with 14 bases left between them. This CDR3 is 15 amino acids long. Germline V lookup: CDR1 LGHNA, CDR2 YSLEER. The CDR3 loop is CASSQDIAYWAEAFF. As DNA, the CDR3 is TGCGCCAGCAGCCAAGATATAGCATACTGGGCTGAAGCTTTCTTT.

V is TRBV7-3 and J is TRBJ2-5; maybe TRBD2 (6 bases). Germline assignment: CDR1 SGHTA and CDR2 FQGTGA. V was trimmed by 5 bases and J by 5 bases, leaving 15 bases between them. The CDR3 sequence is 14 residues long. CDR3 region: CASSRGPGGETQYF. CDR3 bases: TGTGCCAGCAGCCGGGGACCCGGAGGGGAGACCCAGTACTTC.

The chain carries TRBV27 and TRBJ2-7, with 8 bases identical to TRBD1. V was clipped by 5 bases and J by 5 bases; unmatched bases: 14. Germline loops: CDR1 MNHEY, CDR2 SMNVEV (reference sequence). This CDR3 spans 16 amino acids. The DNA of the CDR3 is TGTGCCAGCAGTCCGTTTCGGGGCAGGGGGCCCCACGAGCAGTACTTC. Amino acid sequence: CASSPFRGRGPHEQYF.

The genes are TRBV5-1 and TRBJ1-1; 12 nucleotides agree with TRBD1. In germline, CDR1 is SGHRS, CDR2 YFSETQ. The length of the CDR3 is 18 residues. The V segment lost 4 bases and the J segment 1 base; nucleotides outside the gene matches: 11. The CDR3 nucleotides are TGCGCCAGCAGCCAAACCTCCGGGACAGGGGGCGCGAACACTGAAGCTTTCTTT. Its translation is CASSQTSGTGGANTEAFF.